A selection of T cell receptor beta chains follows, all from one sample in a study of cytomegalovirus exposure and HLA in healthy donors. Sequencing was performed with immunoSEQ multiplex PCR; in TCRdb, only in-frame clones are kept and a portion is missing. The sample yields over 150,000 clones, 75% to 85% seen once. Sample: PBMCs. The receptors were sampled from a man aged 25 to 40 in good health and CMV-seropositive. CDR3s leave out the opening cysteine and the closing phenylalanine or tryptophan. Fields, in order: V gene, CDR3 protein.

V: TRBV6-5; CDR3: ASSLDRAYGYT
V: TRBV7-9; CDR3: ASSLEGGTQY
V: TRBV11-3; CDR3: ASSLVFGDYTEAF
V: TRBV6-5; CDR3: ASSDSPRQF
V: TRBV19; CDR3: ASRDREVINEQF
V: TRBV30; CDR3: AWSPGLAREADTQY
V: TRBV7-2; CDR3: ASSSSGGYEQY
V: TRBV28; CDR3: ASTLVAGVWQNYNEQF
V: TRBV14; CDR3: ASSQRGQGAGNTIY
V: TRBV19; CDR3: ASSSQGQSDEQY
V: TRBV10-3; CDR3: AISEWGGDTGELF
V: TRBV9; CDR3: ASSAGLAGGQRELF
V: TRBV9; CDR3: ASSSGLAPYNEQF
V: TRBV4-3; CDR3: ASSQGGQGEAF
V: TRBV27; CDR3: ASRTSGTSYYEQY
V: TRBV10-3; CDR3: AISVAVDNEQF
V: TRBV19; CDR3: ASSIETSSYNEQF
V: TRBV5-6; CDR3: ASSSNREGNYGYT
V: TRBV11-2; CDR3: ASSEQGEEQF
V: TRBV7-9; CDR3: SSSSTSTARNTEAF
V: TRBV6-1; CDR3: ASSAKTNTEAF
V: TRBV14; CDR3: ASRADRGHGYT
V: TRBV6-1; CDR3: ASGSEANYEQY
V: TRBV27; CDR3: ASGTGFSGNTIY